The 9 T cell receptor beta chains below were found in one sample sequenced in a study of tumor-infiltrating lymphocytes in primary liver carcinoma (TCRdb year 2017). TCRdb shows the sequencer as Illumina HiSeq 2500. TCRbeta-specific cDNA was reverse-transcribed from around 0.45 ug total RNA using a constant-region primer and ProtoScript II reverse transcriptase. Three nested multiplex PCR rounds, following a slightly modified ARM-PCR procedure, were used to build the TCRbeta libraries. Each of the first two PCR rounds ran for approximately 10 cycles using multiplex TRBV1-TRBV30 forward primers together with a Cbeta reverse primer. The public reads were run again by TCRdb, first through fastp at Q25 and then through MiXCR, and only productive beta chains were kept. Identical CDR3 protein sequences are pooled into one entry, listed with their most common genes and DNA. Recorded for this sample are about 100,000 distinct CDR3 sequences; about 70% of them occurred a single time. The ten largest clones capture roughly 12% of the sample.

Without any cell sorting, total RNA and DNA were extracted together from approximately 20-30 mg of bulk tissue using the AllPrep DNA/RNA mini kit. The sample taken for sequencing was liver tumor tissue from sampling region 2. Sample cell subset or site, as interpreted from the label and publication: tumor region T2, inferior pole. The receptors derive from a woman aged 55 to 70 with primary liver carcinoma and hepatitis B virus infection.

With regard to this clonotype: A much larger clone lies one base from this, so it may be a read error. V usage is TRBV28 and J usage is TRBJ1-2; the D gene is possibly TRBD1 (6 bases). Germline V gene sequence: CDR1 MDHEN, CDR2 SYDVKM. The CDR3 is made up of 16 amino acids. CDR3 nucleotides: TGTGCCAGCAGTTTTCGGACAGATTCACCGAACTATGGCTACATCTTC. It codes for CASSFRTDSPNYGYIF.

Comments on this clonotype: The junction shows a germline mismatch at one end, possibly a read error. The rearrangement links TRBV12-5 to TRBJ1-1, with 11 bases lining up with TRBD1. Germline V gene data show CDR1 as LGHNT and CDR2 as FRNRAP. The CDR3 covers 14 residues. The CDR3 loop is CTSGLGQGEAVAFF. The CDR3 DNA is TGTACTAGTGGTTTGGGACAGGGGGAGGCTGTAGCTTTCTTT. Based on the CDR3 plus reference TRBV12-5 and TRBJ1-1, the full variable domain is DARVTQTPRHKVTEMGQEVTMRCQPILGHNTVFWYRQTMMQGLELLAYFRNRAPLDDSGMPKDRFSAEMPDATLATLKIQPSEPRDSAVYFCTSGLGQGEAVAFFGQGTRLTVV.

To note about this clonotype: One end of the junction varies from germline; a read error may be responsible. The chain employs TRBV11-3 and TRBJ2-1; 9 nucleotides line up with TRBD2. Germline CDR1 is SGHNT and CDR2 is YENEEA. The CDR3 is 18 residues long. CDR3 nucleotide sequence: TGTGCCAGCAGCTTAGGTCAATGCGGGAGGGCCGGCTACAATGAGCAATTGTTC. This gives the protein CASSLGQCGRAGYNEQLF.

The chain employs TRBV12-3 or TRBV12-4 and TRBJ2-7; D not certain. This CDR3 has 13 residues. The V end lost 4 bases, the J end lost 7 bases, and 14 bases lay between the germline ends. The CDR3 DNA follows: TGTGCCAGCAGTTCGCCGATCCACTATGAGCAGTACTTC. Amino acid sequence: CASSSPIHYEQYF.

The V and J genes are TRBV10-3 and TRBJ2-5; TRBD2 might be the D (5 bases). The CDR3 contains 14 residues. CDR1 is ENHRY and CDR2 is SYGVKD in the germline V gene. Between the trimmed V and J ends, which lost 0 bases and 12 bases, there was a span of 17 bases. The CDR3 region has the DNA TGTGCCATCAGTGAGTCGGCAGCTCAAGAGACTAAGTACTTC. It yields the protein CAISESAAQETKYF.

The V and J genes are TRBV20-1 and TRBJ2-7; D ambiguous. From germline, CDR1 is DFQATT and CDR2 SNEGSKA (reference sequence). Trimming shortened V by 1 base and J by 3 bases, and 10 bases separated the two germline ends. This CDR3 is built from 13 residues. For the CDR3, the DNA is TGCAGTGCTAGAGGCGCGGAAGACTACGAGCAGTACTTC. It encodes CSARGAEDYEQYF.

Note on this clonotype: An end of the junction does not agree with germline; a read error may underlie this. The chain employs TRBV12-3 or TRBV12-4 and TRBJ2-7; 9 bases agree with TRBD2. This CDR3 is built from 15 residues. The CDR3 sequence is CAGSTWTSVAYEQYF. For the CDR3, the DNA is TGTGCCGGCAGTACTTGGACTAGCGTCGCCTACGAGCAGTACTTC.

Comment on this clonotype: Since a much larger clone is just one base distant, this may be a read error. CDR3 in DNA: TGTGCCGGCATCTCCGGGCTAGCGGGACCCTACGAGCAGTACTTC. This sequence encodes CAGISGLAGPYEQYF. The V call is TRBV6-6, the J call TRBJ2-7; 9 nucleotides line up with TRBD2. The CDR3 is 15 residues long. V gave up 11 bases and J gave up 2 bases; unmatched junction bases: 13. Germline CDR1 is MNHNY and CDR2 is SVGAGI (reference sequence).

This clonotype has only a few counts. The rearrangement uses TRBV28 and TRBJ2-5; D may correspond to TRBD1 or TRBD2 (6 bases each). V lost 2 bases and J lost 9, with 22 bases in between. Germline CDR1 reads MDHEN; CDR2 reads SYDVKM. The CDR3 is 16 amino acids. This CDR3 is CASSLPRDMVREAQYF. The CDR3 DNA reads TGTGCCAGCAGTTTACCGCGGGACATGGTTAGGGAGGCCCAGTACTTC.